This T cell receptor beta chain was recovered during a study of T cell responses to AZD1222 COVID-19 vaccine (dated by TCRdb to the early 2020s). With respect to the entire study: A total of 230 to 250 trial participants underwent TCR sequencing, of whom roughly 210 had received two doses of AZD1222 and about 26 had received two doses of the MenACWY control vaccine. Enrollment into the trials was organized by age into subgroups of 18-55, 56-69 and 70-plus years, and those subgroups contained approximately 150, 30 and 60 TCR-sequenced participants, respectively.

Results and caveats for the whole study, not just this receptor: Conclusions about previously exposed vaccinees are limited, since just a handful of AZD1222 recipients were seropositive for SARS-CoV-2 at baseline. In the small 56-69-year group, the increase in depth fell short of significance, most likely because of low power. The whole spike protein was spanned by vaccine-associated CD4 TCRs, and dominant responses were seen in regions 160-218 and 743-854. Participants were mostly white British, with more females than males. The authors suggested clonal diversity may have been underestimated. Because no samples from the day 14 peak response were available, repertoires could be characterized only after the peak T cell response. Epitopes outside the regions mutated in the B.1.351 and B.1.1.7 variants were reportedly recognized by nearly half of the unique spike-specific TCRs. After two AZD1222 doses, spike-specific TCR breadth and depth were significantly higher than at day 0 and than in MenACWY recipients.

V trim: 3 bases; J trim: 3 bases; unmatched bases: 4. Via the germline V gene (reference sequence), CDR1 is LGHDT and CDR2 YNNKEL. CDR3 length: 15 amino acids, cysteine to phenylalanine. The sequence is cut down to CDR3 DNA, 45 bases in frame from base 1. The label giving this sample's time point can be read as: baseline before first vaccination. This specimen's treatment or condition label, interpreted: meningococcal conjugate vaccine given as trial control. The vaccinee samples were drawn from two UK trials, COV001 and COV002, one of which was a single-blind randomized controlled phase 2/3 trial testing AZD1222 (ChAdOx1 nCoV-19) in healthy adults. Trial participant PBMC samples were collected at day 0 and day 28 after the second dose for TCRbeta chain sequencing. The CDR3 regions of human TCRbeta chains were subjected to immunosequencing. In the original analysis: Repertoire TCRs were checked for matches against a reference library of SARS-CoV-2-specific TCRs that had been generated using the MIRA antigen-specificity platform. Breadth meant the fraction of unique TCRs that were SARS-CoV-2-associated, whereas depth meant the fraction of total T cells that were SARS-CoV-2-associated. Using the MIRA data, each spike-specific TCR was assigned both to the spike region to which the TCR was reactive and to a CD4 or CD8 class. Log10-transformed breadth and depth values were compared by one-way ANOVA with Sidak's multiple comparisons tests. As stored in TCRdb, this immuneACCESS dataset retains in-frame rearrangements with V and J assigned. A fraction of the clones does not appear; measured against another copy, unresolved V genes explain less than half of the discrepancy, and the remainder lacks a known reason. That table furnishes V, J and clone size, whereas the DNA furnished D and trimming. Counted in this sample were about 100,000 clones; roughly 86% of them appeared once. More than 3.5% of the sample is taken by the ten largest.

Comments on this clone: Which antigen it targets is not known. No much larger clone exists at a distance of one base, and base qualities are not known.

The origin of this receptor is an adult in good health. Sequences were derived from peripheral blood, sampled on day 0 of MenACWY control vaccination. The V gene is TRBV3-1 (or the pseudogene TRBV3-2) and the J gene is TRBJ2-2; 7 bases in the middle match TRBD1. The CDR3: CASSHGDSDTGELFF. The DNA is TGTGCCAGCAGCCATGGGGACAGCGACACCGGGGAGCTGTTTTTT.